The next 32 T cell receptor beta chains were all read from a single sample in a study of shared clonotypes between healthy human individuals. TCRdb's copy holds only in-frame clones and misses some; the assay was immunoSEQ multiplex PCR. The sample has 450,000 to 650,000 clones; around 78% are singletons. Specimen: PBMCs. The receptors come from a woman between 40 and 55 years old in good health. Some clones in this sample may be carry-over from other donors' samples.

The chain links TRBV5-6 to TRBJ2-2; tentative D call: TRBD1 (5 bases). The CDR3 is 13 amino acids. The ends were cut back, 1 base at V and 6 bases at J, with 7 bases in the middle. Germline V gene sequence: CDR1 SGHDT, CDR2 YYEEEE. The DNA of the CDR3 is TGTGCCAGCAGCTTGCCAGGGCCCGGGGAGCTGTTTTTT. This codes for CASSLPGPGELFF.

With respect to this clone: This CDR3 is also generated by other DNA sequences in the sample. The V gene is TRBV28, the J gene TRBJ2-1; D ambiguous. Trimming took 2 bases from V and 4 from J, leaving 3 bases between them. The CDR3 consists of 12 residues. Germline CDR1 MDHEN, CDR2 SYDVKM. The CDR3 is CASSLRYNEQFF. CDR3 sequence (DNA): TGTGCCAGCAGTTTACGGTACAATGAGCAGTTCTTC.

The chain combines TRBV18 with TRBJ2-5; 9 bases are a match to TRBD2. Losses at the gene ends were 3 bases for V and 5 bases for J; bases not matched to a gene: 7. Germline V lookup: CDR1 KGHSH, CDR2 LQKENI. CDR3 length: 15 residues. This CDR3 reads CASSPRLADGETQYF. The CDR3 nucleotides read TGTGCCAGCTCACCGCGACTAGCGGATGGGGAGACCCAGTACTTC.

The CDR3 DNA is TGCGCCAGCAGCCTACGACAGGCAGATACGCAGTATTTT. Amino acids: CASSLRQADTQYF. This sequence joins TRBV4-1 and TRBJ2-3, with TRBD1 as a possible D gene (6 bases). CDR1 and CDR2 (germline): MGHRA, YSYEKL. The CDR3 loop spans 13 amino acids. The V end lost 4 bases, the J end lost 4 bases, and 9 bases lay between the germline ends.

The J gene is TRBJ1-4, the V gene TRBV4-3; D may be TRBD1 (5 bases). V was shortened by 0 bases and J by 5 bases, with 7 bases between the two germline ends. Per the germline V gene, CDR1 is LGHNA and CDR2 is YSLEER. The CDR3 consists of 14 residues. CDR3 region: CASSQDWTNEKLFF. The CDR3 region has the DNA TGCGCCAGCAGCCAAGATTGGACAAATGAAAAACTGTTTTTT.

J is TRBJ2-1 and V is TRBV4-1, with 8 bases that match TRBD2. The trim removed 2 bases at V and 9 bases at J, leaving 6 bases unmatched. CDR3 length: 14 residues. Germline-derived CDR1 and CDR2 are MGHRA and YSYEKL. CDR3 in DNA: TGCGCCAGCAGCCAACATTTTAGCGGGATTGAGCAGTTCTTC. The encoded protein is CASSQHFSGIEQFF.

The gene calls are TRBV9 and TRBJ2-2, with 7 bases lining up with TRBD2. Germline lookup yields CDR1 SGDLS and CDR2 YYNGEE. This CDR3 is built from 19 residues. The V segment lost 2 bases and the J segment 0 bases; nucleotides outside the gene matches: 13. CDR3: CASSVRLGTTPPNTGELFF. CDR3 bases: TGTGCCAGCAGCGTGCGACTTGGGACTACGCCCCCGAACACCGGGGAGCTGTTTTTT.

CDR3 sequence: CASSTGLAGDTQYF. The CDR3 nucleotides are TGCGCCAGCAGCACCGGACTAGCTGGTGATACGCAGTATTTT. The rearrangement links TRBV5-1 to TRBJ2-3, with 8 bases lining up with TRBD2. The CDR3 runs 14 residues. From germline, CDR1 is SGHRS and CDR2 YFSETQ. The ends lost 4 bases at V and 6 bases at J; junction bases unmatched: 7.

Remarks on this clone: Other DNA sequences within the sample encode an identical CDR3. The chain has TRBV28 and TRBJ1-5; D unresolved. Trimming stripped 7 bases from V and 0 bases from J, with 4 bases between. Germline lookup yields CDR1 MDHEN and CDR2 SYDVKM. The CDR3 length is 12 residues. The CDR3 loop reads CASKGSNQPQHF. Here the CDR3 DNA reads TGTGCCAGCAAAGGTAGCAATCAGCCCCAGCATTTT. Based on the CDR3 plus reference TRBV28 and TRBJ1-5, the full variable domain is DVKVTQSSRYLVKRTGEKVFLECVQDMDHENMFWYRQDPGLGLRLIYFSYDVKMKEKGDIPEGYSVSREKKERFSLILESASTNQTSMYLCASKGSNQPQHFGDGTRLSIL.

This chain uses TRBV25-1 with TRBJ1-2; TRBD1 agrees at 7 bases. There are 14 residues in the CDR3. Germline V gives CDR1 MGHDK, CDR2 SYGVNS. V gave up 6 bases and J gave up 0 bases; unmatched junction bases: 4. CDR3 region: CASRGTDSNYGYTF. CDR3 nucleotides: TGTGCCAGCAGGGGGACAGACTCTAACTATGGCTACACCTTC.

The CDR3: CASSLSFGSAQYF. CDR3 nucleotide sequence: TGTGCCAGCAGTTTATCTTTTGGGTCTGCCCAGTACTTC. The chain couples TRBV27 to TRBJ2-5, with D unclear. This CDR3 is 13 amino acids long. The germline V gene has CDR1 MNHEY and CDR2 SMNVEV (reference sequence). V shed 0 bases and J shed 9 bases, with 11 bases lying between them.

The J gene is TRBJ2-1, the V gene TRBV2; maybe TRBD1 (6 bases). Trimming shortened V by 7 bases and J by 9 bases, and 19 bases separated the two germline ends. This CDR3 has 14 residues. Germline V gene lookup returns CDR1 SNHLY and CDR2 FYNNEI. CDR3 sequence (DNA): TGTGCCAGCAACCAGGGGTGGACGGGGAGTGAGCAGTTCTTC. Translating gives CASNQGWTGSEQFF.

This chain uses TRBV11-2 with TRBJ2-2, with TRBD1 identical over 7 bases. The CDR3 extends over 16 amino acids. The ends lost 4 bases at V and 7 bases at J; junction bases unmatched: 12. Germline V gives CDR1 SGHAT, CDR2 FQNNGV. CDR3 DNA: TGTGCCAGCAGCTCGGGCCCGGGACAGTTGGACGGGGAGCTGTTTTTT. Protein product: CASSSGPGQLDGELFF.

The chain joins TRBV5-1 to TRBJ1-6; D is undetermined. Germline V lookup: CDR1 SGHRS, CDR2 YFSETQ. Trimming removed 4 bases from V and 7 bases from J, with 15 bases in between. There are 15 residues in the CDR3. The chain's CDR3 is CASSVERVRNSPLHF. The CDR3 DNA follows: TGCGCCAGCAGCGTCGAGAGAGTTAGAAATTCACCCCTCCACTTT.

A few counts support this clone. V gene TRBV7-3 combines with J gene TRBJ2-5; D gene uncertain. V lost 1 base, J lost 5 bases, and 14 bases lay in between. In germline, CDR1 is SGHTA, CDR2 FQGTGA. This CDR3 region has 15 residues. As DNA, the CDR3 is TGTGCCAGCAGCTTAAGCCCAGGACCCTATGAGACCCAGTACTTC. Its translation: CASSLSPGPYETQYF. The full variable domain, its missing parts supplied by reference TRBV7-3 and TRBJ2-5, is GAGVSQTPSNKVTEKGKYVELRCDPISGHTALYWYRQSLGQGPEFLIYFQGTGAADDSGLPNDRFFAVRPEGSVSTLKIQRTERGDSAVYLCASSLSPGPYETQYFGPGTRLLVL.

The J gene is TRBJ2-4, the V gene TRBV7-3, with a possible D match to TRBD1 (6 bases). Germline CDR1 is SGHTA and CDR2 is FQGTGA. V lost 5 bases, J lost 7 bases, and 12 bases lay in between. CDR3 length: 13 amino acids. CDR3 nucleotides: TGTGCCAGCAGCAACGACAGGTCCAACATTCAGTACTTC. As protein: CASSNDRSNIQYF.

This CDR3 reads CASSQDHAGAADTQYF. In DNA, the CDR3 is TGCGCCAGCAGCCAAGATCACGCGGGAGCAGCAGATACGCAGTATTTT. V and J are TRBV4-3 and TRBJ2-3; TRBD2 matches at 7 bases. CDR1 is LGHNA and CDR2 is YSLEER in the germline V gene. Germline trimming cut 0 bases from V and 4 bases from J; bases unmatched to any gene: 7. The CDR3 is 16 residues long.

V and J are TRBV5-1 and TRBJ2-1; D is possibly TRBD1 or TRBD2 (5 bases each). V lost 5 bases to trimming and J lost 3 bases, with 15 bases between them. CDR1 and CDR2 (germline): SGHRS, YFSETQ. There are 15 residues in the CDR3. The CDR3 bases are TGCGCCAGCAGGATACCCGGGACCAACTACAATGAGCAGTTCTTC. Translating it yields CASRIPGTNYNEQFF.

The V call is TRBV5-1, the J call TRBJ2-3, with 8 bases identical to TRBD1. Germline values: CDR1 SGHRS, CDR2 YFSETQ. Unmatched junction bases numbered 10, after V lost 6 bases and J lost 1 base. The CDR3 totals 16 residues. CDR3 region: CASKGGQGAGTDTQYF. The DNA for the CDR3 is TGCGCCAGCAAGGGGGGCCAGGGGGCGGGCACAGATACGCAGTATTTT.

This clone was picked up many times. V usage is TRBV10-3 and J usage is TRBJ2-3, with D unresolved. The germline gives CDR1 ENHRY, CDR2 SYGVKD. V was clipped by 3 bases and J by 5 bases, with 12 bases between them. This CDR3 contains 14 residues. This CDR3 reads CAISDGPEVDTQYF. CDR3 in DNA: TGTGCCATCAGTGATGGACCAGAGGTAGATACGCAGTATTTT.

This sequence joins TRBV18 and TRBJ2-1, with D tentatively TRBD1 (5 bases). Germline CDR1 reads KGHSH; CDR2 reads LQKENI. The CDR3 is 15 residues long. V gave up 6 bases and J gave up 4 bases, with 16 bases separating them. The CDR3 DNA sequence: TGTGCCAGCTCGCCATCAGGGTACCGATACAATGAGCAGTTCTTC. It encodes CASSPSGYRYNEQFF.

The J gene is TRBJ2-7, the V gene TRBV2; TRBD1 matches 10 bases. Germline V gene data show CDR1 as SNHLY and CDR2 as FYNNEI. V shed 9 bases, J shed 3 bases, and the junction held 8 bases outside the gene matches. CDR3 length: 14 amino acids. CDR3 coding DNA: TGTGCCAGGCAGCGGACAGGGGGACTCTACGAGCAGTACTTC. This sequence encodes CARQRTGGLYEQYF.

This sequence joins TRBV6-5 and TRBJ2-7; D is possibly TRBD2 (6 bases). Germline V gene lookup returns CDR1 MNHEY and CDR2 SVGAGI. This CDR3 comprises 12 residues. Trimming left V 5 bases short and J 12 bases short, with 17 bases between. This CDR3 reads CASSNMGRDAYF. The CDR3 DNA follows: TGTGCCAGCAGTAACATGGGGCGGGACGCGTACTTC.

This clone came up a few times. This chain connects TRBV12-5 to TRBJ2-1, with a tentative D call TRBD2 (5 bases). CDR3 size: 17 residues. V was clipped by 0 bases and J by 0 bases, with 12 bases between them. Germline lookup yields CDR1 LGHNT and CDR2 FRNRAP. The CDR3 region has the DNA TGTGCTAGTGGTTTGGTACTCGTGGGGAGCTCCTACAATGAGCAGTTCTTC. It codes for CASGLVLVGSSYNEQFF.

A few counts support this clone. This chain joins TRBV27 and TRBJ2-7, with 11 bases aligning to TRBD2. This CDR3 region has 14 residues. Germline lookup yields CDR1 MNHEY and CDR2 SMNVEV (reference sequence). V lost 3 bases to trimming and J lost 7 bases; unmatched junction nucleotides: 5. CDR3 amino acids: CASSFLAGGGEQYF. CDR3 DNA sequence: TGTGCCAGCAGTTTCCTAGCGGGAGGTGGTGAGCAGTACTTC.

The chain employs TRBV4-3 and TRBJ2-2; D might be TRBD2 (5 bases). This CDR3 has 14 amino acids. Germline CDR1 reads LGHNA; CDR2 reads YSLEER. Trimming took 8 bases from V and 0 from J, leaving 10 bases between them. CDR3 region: CASRAGPNTGELFF. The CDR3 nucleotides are TGCGCCAGCCGCGCGGGTCCGAACACCGGGGAGCTGTTTTTT.

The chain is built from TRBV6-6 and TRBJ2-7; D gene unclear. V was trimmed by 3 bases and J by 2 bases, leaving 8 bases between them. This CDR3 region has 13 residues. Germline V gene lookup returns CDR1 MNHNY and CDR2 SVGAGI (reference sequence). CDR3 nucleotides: TGTGCCAGCAGTTATACGGCGACCTACGAGCAGTACTTC. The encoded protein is CASSYTATYEQYF.

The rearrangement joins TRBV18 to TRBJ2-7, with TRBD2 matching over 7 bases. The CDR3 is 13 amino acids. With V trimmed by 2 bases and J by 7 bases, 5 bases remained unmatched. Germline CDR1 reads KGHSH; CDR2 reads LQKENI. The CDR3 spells CASSPGGGKEQYF. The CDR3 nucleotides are TGTGCCAGCTCACCAGGGGGGGGAAAAGAGCAGTACTTC.

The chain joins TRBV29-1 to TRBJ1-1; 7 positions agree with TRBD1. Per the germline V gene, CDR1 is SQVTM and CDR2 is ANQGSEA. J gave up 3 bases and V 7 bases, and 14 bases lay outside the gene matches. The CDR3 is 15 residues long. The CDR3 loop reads CSAAQGGRSHTEAFF. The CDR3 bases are TGCAGCGCTGCCCAGGGGGGTAGGTCCCACACTGAAGCTTTCTTT.

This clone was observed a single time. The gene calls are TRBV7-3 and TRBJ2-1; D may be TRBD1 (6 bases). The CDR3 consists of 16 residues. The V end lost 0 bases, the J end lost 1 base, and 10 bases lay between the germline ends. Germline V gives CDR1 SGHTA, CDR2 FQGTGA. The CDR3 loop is CASSLTGGRSYNEQFF. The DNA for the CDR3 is TGTGCCAGCAGCTTAACAGGGGGACGGTCCTACAATGAGCAGTTCTTC. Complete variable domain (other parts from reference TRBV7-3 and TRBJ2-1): GAGVSQTPSNKVTEKGKYVELRCDPISGHTALYWYRQSLGQGPEFLIYFQGTGAADDSGLPNDRFFAVRPEGSVSTLKIQRTERGDSAVYLCASSLTGGRSYNEQFFGPGTRLTVL.

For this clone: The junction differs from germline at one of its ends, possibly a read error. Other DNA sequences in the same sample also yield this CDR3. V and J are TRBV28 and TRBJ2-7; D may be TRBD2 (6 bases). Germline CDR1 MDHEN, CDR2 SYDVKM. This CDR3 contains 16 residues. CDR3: CASRLTQWGLSYEQYF. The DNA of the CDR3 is TGTGCTAGCAGACTTACCCAATGGGGACTGAGCTACGAGCAGTACTTC.

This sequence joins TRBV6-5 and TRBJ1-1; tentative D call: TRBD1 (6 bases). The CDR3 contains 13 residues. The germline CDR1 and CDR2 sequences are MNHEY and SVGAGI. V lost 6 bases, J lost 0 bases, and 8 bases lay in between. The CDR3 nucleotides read TGTGCCAGCAGCGGACAGCTGAACACTGAAGCTTTCTTT. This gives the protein CASSGQLNTEAFF.